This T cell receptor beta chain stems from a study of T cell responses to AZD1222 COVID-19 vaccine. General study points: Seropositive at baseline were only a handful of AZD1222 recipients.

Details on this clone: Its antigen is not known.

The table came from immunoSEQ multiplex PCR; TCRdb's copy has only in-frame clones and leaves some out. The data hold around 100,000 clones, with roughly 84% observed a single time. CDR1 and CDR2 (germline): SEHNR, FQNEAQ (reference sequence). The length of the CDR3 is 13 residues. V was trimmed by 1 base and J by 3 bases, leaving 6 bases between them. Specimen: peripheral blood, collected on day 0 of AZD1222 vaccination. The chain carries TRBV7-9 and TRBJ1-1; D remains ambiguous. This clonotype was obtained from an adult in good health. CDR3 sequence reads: CASSLGTYTEAFF. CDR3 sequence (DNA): TGTGCCAGCAGCTTAGGTACGTACACTGAAGCTTTCTTT.